The T cell receptor beta chain described here comes from a study of T cell responses to AZD1222 COVID-19 vaccine. Overall study findings and caveats: Possibly, clonal diversity was underestimated; donors were largely white British and included more females. Spike-specific TCR breadth and depth both grew after two AZD1222 doses. CD4 TCRs covered the whole spike, strongest at regions 160-218 and 743-854. Repertoires were obtained solely post-peak T cell response.

TCRdb's table, derived via immunoSEQ multiplex PCR, lists solely in-frame clones and lacks some. Here the sample spans 95,000 to 110,000 clones, 90% to 95% being singletons. A note on this clone: The antigen is not known. One end of the junction fails to match germline, which may point to a read error.

CDR1 is MNHEY, CDR2 SVGEGT, per germline. The CDR3 is made up of 13 amino acids. This TCR derives from an adult who received the AZD1222 COVID-19 vaccine. The chain has TRBV6-2 or TRBV6-3 and TRBJ2-1; no clear D gene. Sequencing used peripheral blood, obtained 28 days after the second AZD1222 dose. CDR3 sequence reads: CASSYSESYTTIF. The DNA for the CDR3 is TGTGCCAGCAGTTACTCGGAGTCGTACACCACCATCTTC.